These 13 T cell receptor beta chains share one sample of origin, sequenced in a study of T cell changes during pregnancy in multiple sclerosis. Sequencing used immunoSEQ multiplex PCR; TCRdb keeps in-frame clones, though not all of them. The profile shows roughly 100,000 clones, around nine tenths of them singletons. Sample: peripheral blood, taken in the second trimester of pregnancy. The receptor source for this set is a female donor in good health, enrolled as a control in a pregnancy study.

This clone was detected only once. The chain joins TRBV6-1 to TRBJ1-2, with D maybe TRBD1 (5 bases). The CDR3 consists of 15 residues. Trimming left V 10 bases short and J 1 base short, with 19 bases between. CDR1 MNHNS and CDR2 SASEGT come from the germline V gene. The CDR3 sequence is CAIYGTDYFNYGYTF. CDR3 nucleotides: TGTGCCATCTACGGGACGGACTACTTTAACTATGGCTACACCTTC.

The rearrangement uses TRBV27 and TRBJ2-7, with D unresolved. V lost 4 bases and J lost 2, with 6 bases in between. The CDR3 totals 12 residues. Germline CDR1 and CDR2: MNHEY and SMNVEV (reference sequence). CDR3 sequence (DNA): TGTGCCAGCAGTTCCAGGCCCTACGAGCAGTACTTC. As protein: CASSSRPYEQYF.

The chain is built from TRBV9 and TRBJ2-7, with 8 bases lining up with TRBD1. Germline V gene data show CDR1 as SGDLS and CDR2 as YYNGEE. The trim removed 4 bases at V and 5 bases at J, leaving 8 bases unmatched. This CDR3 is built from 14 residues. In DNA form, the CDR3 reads TGTGCCAGCAGCCCTAGGACAGGGTCCGACGAGCAGTACTTC. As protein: CASSPRTGSDEQYF.

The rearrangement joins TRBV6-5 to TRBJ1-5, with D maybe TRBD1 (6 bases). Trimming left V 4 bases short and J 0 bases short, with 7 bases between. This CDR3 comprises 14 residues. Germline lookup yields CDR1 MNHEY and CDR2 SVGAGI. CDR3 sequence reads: CASSSGDSNQPQHF. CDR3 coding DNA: TGTGCCAGCAGTTCAGGGGATAGCAATCAGCCCCAGCATTTT.

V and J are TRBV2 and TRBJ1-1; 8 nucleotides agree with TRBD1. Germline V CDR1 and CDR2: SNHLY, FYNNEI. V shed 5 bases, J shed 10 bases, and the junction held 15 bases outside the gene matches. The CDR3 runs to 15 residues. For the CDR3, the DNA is TGTGCCAGCAGTCTGAAGGGACAGGCGCCTGAGCGAGCTTTCTTT. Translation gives CASSLKGQAPERAFF.

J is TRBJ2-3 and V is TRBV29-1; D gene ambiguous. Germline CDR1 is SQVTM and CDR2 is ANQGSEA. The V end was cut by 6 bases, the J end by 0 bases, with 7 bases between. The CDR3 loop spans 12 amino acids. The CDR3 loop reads CSVFRSTDTQYF. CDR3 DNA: TGCAGCGTCTTCCGTAGCACAGATACGCAGTATTTT.

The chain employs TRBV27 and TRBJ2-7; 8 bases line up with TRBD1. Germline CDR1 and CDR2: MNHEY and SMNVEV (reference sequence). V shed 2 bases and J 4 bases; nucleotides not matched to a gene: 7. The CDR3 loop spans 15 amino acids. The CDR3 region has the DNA TGTGCCAGCAGTTTAGCCGGCAGGGGGCGATACGAGCAGTACTTC. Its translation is CASSLAGRGRYEQYF.

In nucleotides, the CDR3 is TGTGCCAGCAGTTCTCAGGTGGGTGCACCCCTCCACTTT. It specifies CASSSQVGAPLHF. V is TRBV27 and J is TRBJ1-6; the D is unclear. V lost 4 bases, J lost 11 bases, and 12 bases lay in between. CDR1 is MNHEY, CDR2 SMNVEV, per germline (reference sequence). This CDR3 spans 13 amino acids.

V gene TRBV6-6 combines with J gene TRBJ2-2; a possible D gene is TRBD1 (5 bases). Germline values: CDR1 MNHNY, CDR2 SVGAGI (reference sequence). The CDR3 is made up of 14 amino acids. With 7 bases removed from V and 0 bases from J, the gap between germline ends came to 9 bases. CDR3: CASNQGSNTGELFF. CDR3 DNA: TGTGCCAGCAACCAGGGCTCGAACACCGGGGAGCTGTTTTTT.

CDR3 region: CASSDWGGLAYEQYF. CDR3 DNA: TGCGCCAGCAGTGATTGGGGAGGGCTAGCCTACGAGCAGTACTTC. This chain joins TRBV10-2 and TRBJ2-7; 7 bases align to TRBD2. This CDR3 is built from 15 residues. V gave up 3 bases and J gave up 2 bases; unmatched junction bases: 7. The germline V gene encodes CDR1 WSHSY and CDR2 SAAADI.

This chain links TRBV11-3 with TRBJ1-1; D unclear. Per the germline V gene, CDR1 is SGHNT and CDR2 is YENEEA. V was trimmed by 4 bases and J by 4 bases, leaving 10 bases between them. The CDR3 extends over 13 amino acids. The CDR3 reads CASSSARGTEAFF. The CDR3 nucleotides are TGTGCCAGCAGCTCGGCCCGAGGCACTGAAGCTTTCTTT.

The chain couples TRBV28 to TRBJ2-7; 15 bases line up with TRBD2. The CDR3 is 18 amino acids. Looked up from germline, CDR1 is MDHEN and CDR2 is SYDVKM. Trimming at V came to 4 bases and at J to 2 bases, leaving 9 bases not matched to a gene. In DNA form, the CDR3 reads TGTGCCAGCAGTTCGGGACTAGCGGGGGGCCCGGGCACCTACGAGCAGTACTTC. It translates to CASSSGLAGGPGTYEQYF. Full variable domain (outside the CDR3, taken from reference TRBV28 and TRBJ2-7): DVKVTQSSRYLVKRTGEKVFLECVQDMDHENMFWYRQDPGLGLRLIYFSYDVKMKEKGDIPEGYSVSREKKERFSLILESASTNQTSMYLCASSSGLAGGPGTYEQYFGPGTRLTVT.

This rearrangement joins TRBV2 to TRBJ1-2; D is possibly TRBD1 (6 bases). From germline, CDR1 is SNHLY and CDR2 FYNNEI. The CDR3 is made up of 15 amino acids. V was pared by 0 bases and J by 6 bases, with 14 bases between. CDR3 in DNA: TGTGCCAGCAGTGAAGCTCGAGGCTACAGGGATGGCTACACCTTC. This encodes CASSEARGYRDGYTF.